The text below deals with one T cell receptor (beta chain). The target antigen is unknown. Documented time point: new active TB diagnosis, blood taken before or within 7 days of starting treatment. Germline V lookup: CDR1 SQVTM, CDR2 ANQGSEA. Trimming removed 0 bases at V and 4 bases at J, with 12 bases between. The CDR3 is made up of 14 amino acids. This entry is derived from a study of T cells in tuberculosis. Study-wide points: Classification accuracy was 87% (AUROC 0.7 to 0.9) with the GMM-specific repertoire.

Clones were read by immunoSEQ multiplex PCR, and TCRdb kept only the in-frame ones, dropping some. The table shows about 33,000 clones, with 87% occurring only once. Sequences were derived from PBMCs, sampled at tuberculosis diagnosis. The sequence was obtained from an adult with tuberculosis. The genes are TRBV29-1 and TRBJ1-2, with no clear D. This CDR3 reads CSVEDPMNSYGYTF. The CDR3 DNA sequence: TGCAGCGTTGAAGATCCCATGAACAGCTATGGCTACACCTTC.